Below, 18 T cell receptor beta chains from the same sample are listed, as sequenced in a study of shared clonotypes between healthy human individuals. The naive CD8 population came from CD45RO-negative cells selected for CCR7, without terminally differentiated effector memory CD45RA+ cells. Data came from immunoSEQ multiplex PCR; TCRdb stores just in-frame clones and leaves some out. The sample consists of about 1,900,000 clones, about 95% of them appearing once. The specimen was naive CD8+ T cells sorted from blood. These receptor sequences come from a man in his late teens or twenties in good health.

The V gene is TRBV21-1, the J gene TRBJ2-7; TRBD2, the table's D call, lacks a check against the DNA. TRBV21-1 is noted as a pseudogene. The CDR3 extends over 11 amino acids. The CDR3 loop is CARSGGNEQYF. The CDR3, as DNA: TGTGCCAGGTCGGGGGGGAACGAGCAGTACTTC.

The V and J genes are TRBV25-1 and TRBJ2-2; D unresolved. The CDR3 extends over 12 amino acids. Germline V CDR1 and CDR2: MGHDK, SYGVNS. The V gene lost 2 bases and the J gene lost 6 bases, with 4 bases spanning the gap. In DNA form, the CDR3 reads TGTGCCAGCAGTGAAGTAGCCGGGGAGCTGTTTTTT. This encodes CASSEVAGELFF.

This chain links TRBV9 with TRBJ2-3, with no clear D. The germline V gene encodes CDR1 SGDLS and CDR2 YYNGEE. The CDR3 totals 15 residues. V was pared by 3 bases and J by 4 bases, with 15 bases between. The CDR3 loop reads CASSALTRTSDTQYF. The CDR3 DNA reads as TGTGCCAGCAGCGCATTGACACGTACTTCAGATACGCAGTATTTT.

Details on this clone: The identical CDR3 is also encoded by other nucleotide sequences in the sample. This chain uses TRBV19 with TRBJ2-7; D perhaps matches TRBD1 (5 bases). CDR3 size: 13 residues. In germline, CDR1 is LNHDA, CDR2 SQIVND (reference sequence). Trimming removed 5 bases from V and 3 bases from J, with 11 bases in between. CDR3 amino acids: CASSPYDSYEQYF. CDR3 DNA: TGTGCCAGTAGTCCCTACGACAGCTACGAGCAGTACTTC.

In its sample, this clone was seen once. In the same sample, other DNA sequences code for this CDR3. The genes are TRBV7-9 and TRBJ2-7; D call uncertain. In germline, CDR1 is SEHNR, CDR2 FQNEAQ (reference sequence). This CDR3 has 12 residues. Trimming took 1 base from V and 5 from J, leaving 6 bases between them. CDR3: CASSLGRNEQYF. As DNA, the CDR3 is TGTGCCAGCAGCTTAGGGCGTAACGAGCAGTACTTC.

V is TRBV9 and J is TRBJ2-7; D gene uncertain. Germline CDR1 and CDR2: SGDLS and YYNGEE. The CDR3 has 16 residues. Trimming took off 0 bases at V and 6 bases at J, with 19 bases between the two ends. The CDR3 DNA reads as TGTGCCAGCAGCGTAGACTGGGAACCCGCTTTCAGCGAGCAGTACTTC. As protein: CASSVDWEPAFSEQYF.

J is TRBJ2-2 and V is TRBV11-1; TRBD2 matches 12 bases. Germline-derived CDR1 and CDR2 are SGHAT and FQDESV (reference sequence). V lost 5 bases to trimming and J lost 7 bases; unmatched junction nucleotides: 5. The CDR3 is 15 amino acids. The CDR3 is CASSQTSGGGGELFF. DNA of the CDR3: TGTGCCAGCAGCCAGACTAGCGGGGGAGGCGGGGAGCTGTTTTTT.

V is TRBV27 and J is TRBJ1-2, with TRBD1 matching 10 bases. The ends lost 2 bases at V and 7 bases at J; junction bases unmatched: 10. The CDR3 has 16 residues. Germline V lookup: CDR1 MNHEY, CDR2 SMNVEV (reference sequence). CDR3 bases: TGTGCCAGCAGTTTAACGGTGACAGGGGGCGCGGGTGGCTACACCTTC. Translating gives CASSLTVTGGAGGYTF.

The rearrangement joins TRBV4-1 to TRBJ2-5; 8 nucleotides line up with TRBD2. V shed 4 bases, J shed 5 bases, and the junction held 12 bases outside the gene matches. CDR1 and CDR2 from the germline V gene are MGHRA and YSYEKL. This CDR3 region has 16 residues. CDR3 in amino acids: CASSPEPRGGWETQYF. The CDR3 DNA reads TGCGCCAGCAGCCCAGAACCTCGGGGGGGCTGGGAGACCCAGTACTTC.

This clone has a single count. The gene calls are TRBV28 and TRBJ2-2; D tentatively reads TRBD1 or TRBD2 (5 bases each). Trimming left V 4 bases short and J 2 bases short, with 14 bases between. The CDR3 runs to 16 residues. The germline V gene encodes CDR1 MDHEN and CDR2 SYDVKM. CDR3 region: CASSSPGTYNTGELFF. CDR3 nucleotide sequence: TGTGCCAGCAGTTCCCCGGGGACGTATAACACCGGGGAGCTGTTTTTT.

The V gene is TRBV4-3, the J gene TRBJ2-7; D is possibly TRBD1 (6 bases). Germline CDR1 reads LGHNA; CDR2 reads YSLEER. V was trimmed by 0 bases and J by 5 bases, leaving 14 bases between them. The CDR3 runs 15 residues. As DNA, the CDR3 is TGCGCCAGCAGCCAAGAAATCAGGGGCCTCGACGAGCAGTACTTC. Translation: CASSQEIRGLDEQYF.

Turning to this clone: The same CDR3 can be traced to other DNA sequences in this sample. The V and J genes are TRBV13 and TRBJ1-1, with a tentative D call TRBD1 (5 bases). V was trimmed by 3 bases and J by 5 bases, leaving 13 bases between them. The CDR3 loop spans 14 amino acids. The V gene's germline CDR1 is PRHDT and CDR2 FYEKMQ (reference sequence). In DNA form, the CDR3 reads TGTGCCAGCAGCTTGGGTAGGGGAGGTACTGAAGCTTTCTTT. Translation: CASSLGRGGTEAFF.

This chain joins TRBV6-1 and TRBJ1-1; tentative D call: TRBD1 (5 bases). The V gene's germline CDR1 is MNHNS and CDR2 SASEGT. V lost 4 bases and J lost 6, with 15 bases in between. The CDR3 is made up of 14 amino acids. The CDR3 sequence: CASSALVLGAEAFF. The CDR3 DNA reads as TGTGCCAGCAGTGCCCTCGTTTTGGGGGCTGAAGCTTTCTTT.

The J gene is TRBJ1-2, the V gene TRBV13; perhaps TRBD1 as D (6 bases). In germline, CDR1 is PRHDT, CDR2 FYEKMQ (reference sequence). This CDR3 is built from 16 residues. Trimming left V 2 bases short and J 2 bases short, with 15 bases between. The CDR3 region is CASSLRAGAVNYGYTF. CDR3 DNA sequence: TGTGCCAGCAGCTTAAGGGCAGGGGCGGTAAACTATGGCTACACCTTC.

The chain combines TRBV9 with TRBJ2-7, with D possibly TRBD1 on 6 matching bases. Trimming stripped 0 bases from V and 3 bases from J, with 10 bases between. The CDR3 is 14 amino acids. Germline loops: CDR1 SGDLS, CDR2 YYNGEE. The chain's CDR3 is CASSVGGLVYEQYF. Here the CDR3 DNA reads TGTGCCAGCAGCGTAGGGGGGCTGGTCTACGAGCAGTACTTC.

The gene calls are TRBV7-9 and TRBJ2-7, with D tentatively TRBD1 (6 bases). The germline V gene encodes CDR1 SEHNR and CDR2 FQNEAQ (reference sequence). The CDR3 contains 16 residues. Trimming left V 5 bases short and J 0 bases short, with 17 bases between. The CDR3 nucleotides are TGTGCCAGCAGCCCGACCCTAACAGGGAGCTCCTACGAGCAGTACTTC. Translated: CASSPTLTGSSYEQYF. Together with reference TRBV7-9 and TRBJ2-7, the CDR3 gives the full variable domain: DTGVSQNPRHKITKRGQNVTFRCDPISEHNRLYWYRQTLGQGPEFLTYFQNEAQLEKSRLLSDRFSAERPKGSFSTLEIQRTEQGDSAMYLCASSPTLTGSSYEQYFGPGTRLTVT.

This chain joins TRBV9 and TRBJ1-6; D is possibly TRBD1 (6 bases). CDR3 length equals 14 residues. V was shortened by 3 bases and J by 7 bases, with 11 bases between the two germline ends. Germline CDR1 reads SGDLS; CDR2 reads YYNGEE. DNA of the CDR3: TGTGCCAGCAGCGAGGGGGGGGTGAATTCACCCCTCCACTTT. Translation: CASSEGGVNSPLHF.

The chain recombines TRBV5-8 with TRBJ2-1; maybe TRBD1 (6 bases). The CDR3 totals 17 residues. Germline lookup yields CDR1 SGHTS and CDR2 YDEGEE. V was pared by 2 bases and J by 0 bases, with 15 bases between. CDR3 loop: CASSFNLWTDSYNEQFF. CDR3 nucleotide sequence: TGTGCCAGCAGCTTCAATCTATGGACAGACTCCTACAATGAGCAGTTCTTC. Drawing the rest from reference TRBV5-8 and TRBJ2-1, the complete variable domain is EAGVTQSPTHLIKTRGQQATLRCSPISGHTSVYWYQQALGLGLQFLLWYDEGEERNRGNFPPRFSGRQFPNYSSELNVNALELEDSALYLCASSFNLWTDSYNEQFFGPGTRLTVL.